This TCR beta chain is from a study of T cell responses to AZD1222 COVID-19 vaccine. Of note for this clone: Its cognate antigen is unknown.

Produced via immunoSEQ multiplex PCR; TCRdb's table is partial and in-frame only. The data hold fewer than 100,000 clones, with approximately 84% observed a single time. The study, taken as a whole, reports: Baseline seropositivity occurred in only a handful of AZD1222 recipients. The repertoires were collected only after the peak T cell response.

The trim removed 0 bases at V and 7 bases at J, leaving 8 bases unmatched. The CDR3 is 15 residues long. Germline CDR1 reads MNHEY; CDR2 reads SVGAGI. The V gene is TRBV6-5, the J gene TRBJ1-2; 7 bases are a match to TRBD1. The material sequenced was peripheral blood, taken on day 0 of AZD1222 vaccination. The clonotype comes from an adult in good health. DNA for the CDR3: TGTGCCAGCAGTTACTCGGCCGAGGGGGCGGTTGGCTACACCTTC. Translating gives CASSYSAEGAVGYTF.